Here is one TCR beta chain with its context. This sample was taken from a study of early T cells in non-severe SARS-CoV-2 infection. Germline V gene sequence: CDR1 SQVTM, CDR2 ANQGSEA. V lost 4 bases, J lost 9 bases, and 8 bases stayed unmatched. This CDR3 has 15 residues. TCRdb recomputed calls from the 5' RACE reads with MiXCR, one row per CDR3 protein. Here the sample spans about 80,000 distinct CDR3 sequences, 9.5% to 15% being singletons. The chain carries TRBV29-1 and TRBJ2-1, with 14 bases aligning to TRBD2. Sample: whole blood, taken at baseline. This clonotype was sampled from an adult who was a healthcare worker with PCR-confirmed SARS-CoV-2 infection or an uninfected control (not recorded which). The donor label of this sample is uncertain. Here the CDR3 DNA reads TGCAGCGTTGTCTCGGGACTAGCGGGAGCGGGTGAGCAGTTCTTC. This translates into CSVVSGLAGAGEQFF.